The sequence of this T cell receptor (beta chain) was determined in a study of blood T cells in healthy people across ages. Using a J-beta primer mix together with a sample-barcoded 5' primer, a second PCR was run for roughly 7 to 11 cycles. TCRdb reprocessed the 5' RACE reads via MiXCR and lists one record per CDR3 protein. The data hold hundreds of thousands of distinct CDR3 sequences, with approximately 67% observed a single time. Looked up from germline, CDR1 is SGHRS and CDR2 is YFSETQ. The CDR3 is made up of 13 amino acids. Worth noting for this clonotype: Its antigen is undetermined.

Study-wide results and caveats: The lack of PBMC sorting stopped any conclusive naive versus antigen-experienced comparison. TCR beta diversity, measured per million T cells, fell in a roughly linear way with age.

Donors ranged from roughly 6 to 90 years old and were healthy Caucasians in Russia. Each donor had 7.5 to 10 milliliters of peripheral blood drawn. The J gene is TRBJ2-4, the V gene TRBV5-1; 7 nucleotides align to TRBD1. The DNA matches TRBJ2-7 better at its end, which makes the J call doubtful. Input material: blood. The TCR was taken from a man aged 30 to 45 in good health. This chain's CDR3 is CASPKTDRDEQYF. CDR3 coding DNA: TGCGCCAGCCCTAAAACTGACAGGGACGAGCAGTACTTC.